This is a list of T cell receptor beta chains from one sample in a study of OX40 agonist ivuxolimab in advanced cancers. TCRdb's copy holds only in-frame clones and misses some; the assay was immunoSEQ multiplex PCR. This table holds tens of thousands of clones, over 75% found once. The specimen was CD4+ or CD8+ T cells sorted from blood, collected in a trial of the OX40 agonist ivuxolimab. These receptors all stem from an adult with an advanced solid tumor such as melanoma, head and neck, liver or kidney cancer. Each CDR3 is given with its conserved first and last residue. A D gene is named only where the DNA matches it firmly. The size entry is marked missing in some rows and otherwise reads once, few, many or a size class.

j_gene	len	v_gene	abundance	d_gene	CDR3nt	CDR3aa
TRBJ2-7	13	TRBV7-3	-	TRBD1	TGTGCCAGCAGCCCCGGACAGGTCCACGAGCAGTACTTC	CASSPGQVHEQYF
TRBJ2-3	15	TRBV11-2	-	-	TGTGCCAGCAGCTTAGTACTAACCAGCACAGATACGCAGTATTTT	CASSLVLTSTDTQYF
TRBJ2-7	15	TRBV7-8	-	-	TGTGCCAGCAGCTTAGTCAATTCCGTTTCCTACGAGCAGTACTTC	CASSLVNSVSYEQYF
TRBJ2-1	15	TRBV5-6	-	TRBD1	TGTGCCAGCAGCTTGGAAGGACAGGGGTACAATGAGCAGTTCTTC	CASSLEGQGYNEQFF
TRBJ2-7	16	TRBV4-1	-	-	TGCGCCAGCAGCCAAGCCCCCGGGACGGATACCTACGAGCAGTACTTC	CASSQAPGTDTYEQYF
TRBJ2-5	13	TRBV30	-	-	TGTGCCTGGAGTGAAGGGTCGAAAGAGACCCAGTACTTC	CAWSEGSKETQYF
TRBJ2-2	16	TRBV7-3	-	TRBD1	TGTGCCAGCAGCCCCAGGGGGCCTTCGAACACCGGGGAGCTGTTTTTT	CASSPRGPSNTGELFF
TRBJ1-2	13	TRBV28	-	-	TGTGCCAGCAGCCCGGGACTTGGCTATGGCTACACCTTC	CASSPGLGYGYTF
TRBJ1-1	13	TRBV11-3	-	-	TGTGCCAGCAGCTTGTCACCGAACACTGAAGCTTTCTTT	CASSLSPNTEAFF
TRBJ2-1	13	TRBV7-9	few	-	TGTGCCAGCGAGGGGAGGACTCACAATGAGCAGTTCTTC	CASEGRTHNEQFF
TRBJ1-5	13	TRBV28	-	TRBD1	TGTGCCAGCAGGGGACAGGGGACTCAGCCCCAGCATTTT	CASRGQGTQPQHF
TRBJ2-4	16	TRBV18	-	-	TGTGCCAGCTCAAACCCAAACCGGGACCGGAAAAACATTCAGTACTTC	CASSNPNRDRKNIQYF
TRBJ1-2	13	TRBV6-1	once	-	TGTGCCAGCAGTGAGTTAAGGGCAGCGGGCTACACCTTC	CASSELRAAGYTF
TRBJ2-7	12	TRBV29-1	-	TRBD2	TGCAGCGTGACTAGCGGGAGATACGAGCAGTACTTC	CSVTSGRYEQYF
TRBJ1-1	17	TRBV4-1	-	-	TGCGCCAGCAGCCAAGGGGATTTTCGGCAAATGAACACTGAAGCTTTCTTT	CASSQGDFRQMNTEAFF
TRBJ2-1	17	TRBV18	-	TRBD2	TGTGCCAGCTCTTCCCCCGTCCGACTAGCGGGGAGCAATGAGCAGTTCTTC	CASSSPVRLAGSNEQFF
TRBJ2-7	13	TRBV10-3	once	-	TGTGCCATCAGTGAACAGGGAGGCTACGAGCAGTACTTC	CAISEQGGYEQYF
TRBJ2-3	14	TRBV28	-	-	TGTGCCAGCAAACCGGGGCGTAGGACAGATACGCAGTATTTT	CASKPGRRTDTQYF
TRBJ1-5	16	TRBV6-5	-	-	TGTGCCAGCAGTTCGAATGCTCGGGGGGGCATTCAGCCCCAGCATTTT	CASSSNARGGIQPQHF
TRBJ2-7	14	TRBV29-1	-	TRBD1	TGCAGCGTTGAAGGGGGACAGGGAGCCTACGAGCAGTACTTC	CSVEGGQGAYEQYF
TRBJ1-2	14	TRBV28	-	-	TGTGCCATCTCCGCTGGGAAGGGAAATTTAGGCTACACCTTC	CAISAGKGNLGYTF
TRBJ2-1	17	TRBV5-1	-	TRBD2	TGCGCCAGCAGCGTCCGACTAGCGGGGGGGCCGGGGAATGAGCAGTTCTTC	CASSVRLAGGPGNEQFF
TRBJ1-2	13	TRBV6-5	-	-	TGTGCCAGCAGACCGGACAGTAACTATGGCTACACCTTC	CASRPDSNYGYTF
TRBJ2-7	13	TRBV6-1	-	-	TGTGCCAGCAGTGGACCAAGCTCCTACGAGCAGTACTTC	CASSGPSSYEQYF
TRBJ1-2	16	TRBV5-1	-	-	TGCGCCAGCAGCTTGGTTCCAGCGGGGGGCATCTATGGCTACACCTTC	CASSLVPAGGIYGYTF
TRBJ2-1	13	TRBV19	-	-	TGTGCCAGTAGTACATCAAGAAGAGGTGAGCAGTTCTTC	CASSTSRRGEQFF
TRBJ2-4	16	TRBV5-1	-	TRBD1	TGCGCCAGCAGCTTCGAGACAGGGGGGACCAAAAACATTCAGTACTTC	CASSFETGGTKNIQYF
TRBJ2-5	16	TRBV28	-	TRBD1	TGTGCCAGCAGTTTATCAGGACAGGGTTCTCAAGAGACCCAGTACTTC	CASSLSGQGSQETQYF
TRBJ2-2	16	TRBV30	-	TRBD2	TGTGCCTGGAGCACACCTAGCGGGAGAGGTTCCGGGGAGCTGTTTTTT	CAWSTPSGRGSGELFF